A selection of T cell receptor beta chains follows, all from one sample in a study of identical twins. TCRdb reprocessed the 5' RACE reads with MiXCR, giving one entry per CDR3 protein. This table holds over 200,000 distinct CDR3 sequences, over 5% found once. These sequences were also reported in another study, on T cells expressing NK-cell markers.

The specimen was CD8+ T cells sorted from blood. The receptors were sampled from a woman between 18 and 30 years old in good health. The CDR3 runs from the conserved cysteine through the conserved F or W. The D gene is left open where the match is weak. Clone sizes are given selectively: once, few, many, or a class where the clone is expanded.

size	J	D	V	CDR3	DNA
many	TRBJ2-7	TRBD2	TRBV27	CASKHSWASGYEQYF	TGTGCCAGCAAACACTCTTGGGCTAGCGGTTACGAGCAGTACTTC
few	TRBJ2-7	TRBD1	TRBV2	CAGVGTVGSYEQYF	TGTGCCGGGGTAGGGACAGTTGGCAGCTACGAGCAGTACTTC
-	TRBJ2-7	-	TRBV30	CAWSVIGVGRSYEQYF	TGTGCCTGGAGTGTAATAGGCGTGGGCCGCTCCTACGAGCAGTACTTC
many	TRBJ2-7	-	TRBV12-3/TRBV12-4	CASSHLRIDEQYF	TGTGCCAGCAGCCACTTGAGAATCGACGAGCAGTACTTC
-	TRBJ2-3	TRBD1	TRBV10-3	CAIRGHTGESTDTQYF	TGTGCCATCAGAGGACACACAGGGGAGTCCACAGATACGCAGTATTTT
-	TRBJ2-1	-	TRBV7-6	CASSPGPLPEQFF	TGTGCCAGCAGCCCCGGGCCCCTTCCTGAGCAGTTCTTC
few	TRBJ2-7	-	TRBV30	CAWSKYEQYF	TGTGCCTGGAGTAAATACGAGCAGTACTTC
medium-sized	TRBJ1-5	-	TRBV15	CATSRYGLHQPQHF	TGTGCCACCAGCAGATACGGACTACATCAGCCCCAGCATTTT
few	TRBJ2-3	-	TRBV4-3	CASSQWARGTQYF	TGCGCCAGCAGCCAATGGGCTCGGGGTACGCAGTATTTT
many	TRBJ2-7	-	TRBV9	CASSLGSAAYEQYF	TGTGCCAGCAGCCTAGGGAGCGCCGCCTACGAGCAGTACTTC
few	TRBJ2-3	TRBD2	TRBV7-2	CASSFGGRATDTQYF	TGTGCCAGCAGCTTCGGCGGGAGGGCCACAGATACGCAGTATTTT
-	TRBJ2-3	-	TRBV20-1	CSARDAGDTQYF	TGCAGTGCTAGAGATGCTGGAGATACGCAGTATTTT
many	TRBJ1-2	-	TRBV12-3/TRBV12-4	CASSSDTTRRYGYTF	TGTGCCAGCAGTTCTGATACGACAAGACGCTATGGCTACACCTTC
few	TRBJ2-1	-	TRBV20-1	CSAYGTDDNEQFF	TGCAGTGCCTACGGTACCGACGACAATGAGCAGTTCTTC
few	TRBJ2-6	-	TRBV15	CATSNGGGGANVLTF	TGTGCCACCAGCAATGGGGGAGGTGGGGCCAACGTCCTGACTTTC
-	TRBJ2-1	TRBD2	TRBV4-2	CASSQDGTSVYNEQFF	TGTGCCAGCAGCCAAGACGGGACTAGCGTCTACAATGAGCAGTTCTTC
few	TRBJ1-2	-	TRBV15	CATSRDYGQHYGYTF	TGTGCCACCAGCAGAGATTACGGACAGCACTATGGCTACACCTTC
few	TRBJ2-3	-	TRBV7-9	CASSLATGGKGDTQYF	TGTGCCAGCAGCTTAGCTACCGGCGGAAAAGGGGATACGCAGTATTTT
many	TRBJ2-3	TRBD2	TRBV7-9	CASSSPGTTTDTQYF	TGTGCCAGCAGCTCCCCCGGGACTACGACAGATACGCAGTATTTT
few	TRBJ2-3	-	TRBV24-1	CATSDFRTDTQYF	TGTGCCACCAGTGATTTCAGGACAGATACGCAGTATTTT
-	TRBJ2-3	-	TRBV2	CASSSYDLGVTDTQYF	TGTGCCAGCAGCTCCTATGATCTGGGCGTGACAGATACGCAGTATTTT
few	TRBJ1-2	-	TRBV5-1	CASSLHGSRYGYTF	TGCGCCAGCAGCTTGCACGGCAGTAGGTATGGCTACACCTTC
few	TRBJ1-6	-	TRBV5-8	CASSLVDDSPLHF	TGTGCCAGCAGCTTGGTTGACGATTCACCCCTCCACTTT
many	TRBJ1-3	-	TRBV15	CATSREHPETGNTIYF	TGTGCCACCAGCAGAGAACACCCCGAGACTGGAAACACCATATATTTT
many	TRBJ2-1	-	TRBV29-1	CSVEGGLSYNEQFF	TGCAGCGTTGAAGGCGGACTATCCTACAATGAGCAGTTCTTC
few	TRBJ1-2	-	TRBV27	CASSLSGLAYGYTF	TGTGCCAGCAGTTTGTCAGGGCTGGCCTATGGCTACACCTTC
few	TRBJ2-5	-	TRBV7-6	CASSPIGGVEETQYF	TGTGCCAGCAGCCCCATAGGGGGAGTAGAAGAGACCCAGTACTTC
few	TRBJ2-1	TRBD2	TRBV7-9	CASSQTSGRGSYNEQFF	TGTGCCAGCAGCCAAACTAGCGGGAGAGGGTCCTACAATGAGCAGTTCTTC
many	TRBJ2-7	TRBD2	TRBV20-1	CSARPPSGRNYEQYF	TGCAGTGCCCGACCTCCCAGCGGGAGGAACTACGAGCAGTACTTC
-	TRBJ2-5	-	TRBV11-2	CASSLEGQGRETQYF	TGTGCCAGCAGCTTAGAGGGGCAGGGTCGGGAGACCCAGTACTTC
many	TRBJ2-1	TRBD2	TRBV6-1	CASSQGLAGNNEQFF	TGTGCCAGCAGTCAGGGACTAGCGGGCAACAATGAGCAGTTCTTC
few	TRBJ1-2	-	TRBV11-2	CASSGTRRSTNNYGYTF	TGTGCCAGCAGTGGGACCCGGCGGAGTACAAATAACTATGGCTACACCTTC
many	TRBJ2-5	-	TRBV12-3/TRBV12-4	CASRKKYQETQYF	TGTGCCAGCAGGAAGAAGTACCAAGAGACCCAGTACTTC
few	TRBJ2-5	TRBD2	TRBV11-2	CASSSSLAGAQETQYF	TGTGCCAGCAGCTCGTCACTAGCGGGGGCCCAAGAGACCCAGTACTTC
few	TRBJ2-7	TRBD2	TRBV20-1	CSASPGLAVKKAYEQYF	TGCAGTGCTAGTCCGGGACTAGCGGTTAAAAAAGCCTACGAGCAGTACTTC
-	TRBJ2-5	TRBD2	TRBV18	CASSPPYMTSASRTQYF	TGTGCCAGCTCACCACCGTATATGACTAGCGCCTCTAGGACCCAGTACTTC
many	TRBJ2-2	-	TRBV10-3	CAISETHAGTTGELFF	TGTGCCATCAGTGAAACGCATGCGGGAACCACCGGGGAGCTGTTTTTT
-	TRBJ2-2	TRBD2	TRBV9	CASSSPLAGGDTGELFF	TGTGCCAGCAGCTCGCCACTAGCGGGGGGGGACACCGGGGAGCTGTTTTTT
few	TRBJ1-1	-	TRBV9	CASSVWAYEGNEAFF	TGTGCCAGCAGCGTATGGGCGTATGAAGGGAACGAAGCTTTCTTT
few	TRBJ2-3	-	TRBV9	CASSDGGTDTQYF	TGTGCCAGCAGCGACGGGGGCACAGATACGCAGTATTTT
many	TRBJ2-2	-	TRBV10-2	CASSEFTGLYSGELFF	TGCGCCAGCAGTGAGTTTACAGGGCTTTATTCCGGGGAGCTGTTTTTT
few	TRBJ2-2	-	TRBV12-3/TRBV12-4	CASRNVAGELFF	TGTGCCAGCCGTAACGTGGCCGGGGAGCTGTTTTTT
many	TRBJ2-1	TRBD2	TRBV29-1	CSVSGTSHNEQFF	TGCAGCGTTTCCGGGACTAGCCACAATGAGCAGTTCTTC
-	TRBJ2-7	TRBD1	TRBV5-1	CASSLGQGPDEQYF	TGCGCCAGCAGCTTGGGACAGGGTCCCGACGAGCAGTACTTC
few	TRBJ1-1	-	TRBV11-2	CASSFGHSNTEAFF	TGTGCCAGCAGCTTCGGACATTCGAACACTGAAGCTTTCTTT
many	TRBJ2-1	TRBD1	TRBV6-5	CASSIQGLEGNEQFF	TGTGCCAGCAGTATACAGGGGCTTGAGGGCAATGAGCAGTTCTTC
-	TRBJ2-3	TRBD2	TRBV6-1	CASREDAGGPTDTQYF	TGTGCCAGCAGGGAGGATGCGGGAGGGCCAACAGATACGCAGTATTTT
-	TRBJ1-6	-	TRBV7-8	CASSFREGYNSPLHF	TGTGCCAGCAGCTTTAGGGAGGGCTATAATTCACCCCTCCACTTT
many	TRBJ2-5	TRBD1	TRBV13	CASSTDRGLGETQYF	TGTGCCAGCAGCACAGACAGGGGGCTTGGGGAGACCCAGTACTTC